This TCR beta chain appears in the sequencing data of a study of neurological immune-mediated disorders. This clonotype was recorded at least ten times. As yet, its antigen is unknown. The cDNA came from 5'RACE, which used 10-nucleotide random UMIs. From the 5' RACE reads, TCRdb called clonotypes with MiXCR, one entry per CDR3 protein. The table includes fewer than 35,000 distinct CDR3 sequences, 15% to 20% detected once. Study-level findings and limits: Because no CDR3 amino acid sequences were shared across subjects by expanded clones, private repertoires were suggested in all groups.

Time point here: technical triplicate 3. The sorted libraries were made from about a million CD4+ or CD8+ T cells. Germline V gene data show CDR1 as DFQATT and CDR2 as SNEGSKA (reference sequence). This CDR3 spans 12 amino acids. Trimming took 5 bases from V and 3 from J, leaving 8 bases between them. This sequence was found in a female donor with HTLV-1-associated myelopathy (HAM/TSP). Sequencing input: CD4+ T cells from blood. This chain links TRBV20-1 with TRBJ1-3; weak D call: TRBD1 (6 bases). CDR3 in DNA: TGCAGTGCTGGGACACATGGAAACACCATATATTTT. It codes for CSAGTHGNTIYF.